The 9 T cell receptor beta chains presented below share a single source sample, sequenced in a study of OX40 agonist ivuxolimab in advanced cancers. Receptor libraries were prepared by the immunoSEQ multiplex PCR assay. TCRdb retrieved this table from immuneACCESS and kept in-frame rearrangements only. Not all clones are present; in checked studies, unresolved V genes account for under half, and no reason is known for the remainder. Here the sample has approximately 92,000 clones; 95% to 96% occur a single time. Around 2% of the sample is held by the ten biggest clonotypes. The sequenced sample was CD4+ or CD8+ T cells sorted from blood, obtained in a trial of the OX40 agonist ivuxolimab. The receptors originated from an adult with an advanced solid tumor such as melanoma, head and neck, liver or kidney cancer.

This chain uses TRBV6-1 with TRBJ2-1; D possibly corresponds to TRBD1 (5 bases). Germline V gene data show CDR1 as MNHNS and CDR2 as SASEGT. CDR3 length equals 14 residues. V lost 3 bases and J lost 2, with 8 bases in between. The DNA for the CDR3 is TGTGCCAGCAGTGATAGGGGAACCTACAATGAGCAGTTCTTC. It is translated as CASSDRGTYNEQFF.

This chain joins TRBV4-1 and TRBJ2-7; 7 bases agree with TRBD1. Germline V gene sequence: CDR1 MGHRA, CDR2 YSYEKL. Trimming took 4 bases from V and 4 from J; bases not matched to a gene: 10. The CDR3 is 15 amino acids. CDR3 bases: TGCGCCAGCAGCCTCCAACAGGGGCGAGAGTACGAGCAGTACTTC. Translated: CASSLQQGREYEQYF.

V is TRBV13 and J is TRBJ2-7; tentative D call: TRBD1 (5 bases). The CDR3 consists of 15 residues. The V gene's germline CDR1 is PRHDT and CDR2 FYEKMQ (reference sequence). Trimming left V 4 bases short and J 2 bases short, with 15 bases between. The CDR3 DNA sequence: TGTGCCAGCAGCTACGGACAAGGCAATCCCTACGAGCAGTACTTC. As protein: CASSYGQGNPYEQYF.

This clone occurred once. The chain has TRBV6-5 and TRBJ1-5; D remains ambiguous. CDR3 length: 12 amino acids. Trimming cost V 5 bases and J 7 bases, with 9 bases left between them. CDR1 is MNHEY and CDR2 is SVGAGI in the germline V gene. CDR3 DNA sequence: TGTGCCAGCAGTCACCCAGGACAGCCCCAGCATTTT. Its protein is CASSHPGQPQHF.

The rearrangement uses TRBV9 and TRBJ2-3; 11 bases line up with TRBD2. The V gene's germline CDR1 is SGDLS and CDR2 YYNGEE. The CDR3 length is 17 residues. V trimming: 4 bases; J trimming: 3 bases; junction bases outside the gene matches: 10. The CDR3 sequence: CASSPQLSGGDTDTQYF. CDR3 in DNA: TGTGCCAGCAGCCCCCAGCTTAGCGGGGGGGATACAGATACGCAGTATTTT.

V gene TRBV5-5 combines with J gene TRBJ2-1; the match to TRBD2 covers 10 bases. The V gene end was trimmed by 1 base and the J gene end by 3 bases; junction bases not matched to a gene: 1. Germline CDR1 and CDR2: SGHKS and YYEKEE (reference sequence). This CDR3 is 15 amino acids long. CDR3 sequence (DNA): TGTGCCAGCAGCTTGATAGCGGGAGGCTACAATGAGCAGTTCTTC. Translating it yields CASSLIAGGYNEQFF.

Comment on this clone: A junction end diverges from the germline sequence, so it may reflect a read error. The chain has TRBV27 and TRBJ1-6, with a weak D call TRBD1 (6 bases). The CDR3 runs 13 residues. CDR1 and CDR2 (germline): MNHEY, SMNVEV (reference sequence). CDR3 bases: TGTGCCAGCTCGAGGGGGGACTATTCACTCCTCCACTTT. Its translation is CASSRGDYSLLHF.

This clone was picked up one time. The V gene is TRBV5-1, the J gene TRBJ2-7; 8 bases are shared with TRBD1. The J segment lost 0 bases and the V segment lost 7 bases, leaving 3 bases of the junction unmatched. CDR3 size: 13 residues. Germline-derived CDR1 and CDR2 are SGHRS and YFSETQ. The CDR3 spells CASRQGSSYEQYF. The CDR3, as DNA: TGCGCCAGCCGACAGGGGAGCTCCTACGAGCAGTACTTC.

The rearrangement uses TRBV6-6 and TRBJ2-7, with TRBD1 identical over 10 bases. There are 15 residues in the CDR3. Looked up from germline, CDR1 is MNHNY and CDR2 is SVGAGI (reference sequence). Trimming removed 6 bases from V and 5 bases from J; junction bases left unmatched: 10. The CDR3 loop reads CASRISGTGEHEQYF. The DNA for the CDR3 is TGTGCCAGCAGGATCTCCGGGACAGGGGAACACGAGCAGTACTTC.